This paragraph reports one T cell receptor beta chain. These data belong to a study of blood T cell repertoires in COVID-19. Whole-study context: Donors in the United States, Italy and Spain gave samples during acute or convalescent COVID-19. The analysed material was cDNA or gDNA that came from T cells, B-cell-depleted T cells, or PBMCs.

In the source study's methods: Amplifying reference gene primers gave estimates of nucleated cell counts. Here immunoSEQ multiplex PCR was the method, and the copy in TCRdb shows in-frame clones only, minus some. Clone size and the V and J calls come from that table; the DNA yielded D and trimming. The table shows just under 80,000 clones, with just over 85% occurring only once. This CDR3 has 13 amino acids. Between the trimmed V and J ends, which lost 6 bases and 1 base, there was a span of 9 bases. The germline CDR1 and CDR2 sequences are MDHEN and SYDVKM. The specimen was peripheral blood. The TCR was taken from a human donor in a cohort sampled during active COVID-19. This chain links TRBV28 with TRBJ1-1; no definite D call. In DNA, the CDR3 is TGTGCCAGCAGAATAAACAGGAACACTGAAGCTTTCTTT. Residues: CASRINRNTEAFF.